This TCR beta chain stems from a study of blood T cell repertoires in COVID-19. Across the study: COVID-19 samples collected from the United States, Italy and Spain covered acute and convalescent phases. PBMCs, B-cell-depleted T cells, or T cells were the source of the cDNA or gDNA that made up the material.

The CDR3 spans 15 residues. V gave up 5 bases and J gave up 5 bases; unmatched junction bases: 6. Germline-derived CDR1 and CDR2 are LNHDA and SQIVND (reference sequence). As handled by the study authors: The assay estimated nucleated cells by amplifying reference gene primers. Profiled with immunoSEQ multiplex PCR; TCRdb holds only in-frame clones, not every one. Clonal size and the V and J genes are those of that table, whereas D and trimming came from the DNA. The sample contains about 190,000 clones, around 80% of which appear only once. Sequencing used peripheral blood. The sequence was obtained from a woman aged 50 to 65 with acute or convalescent COVID-19. The V and J genes are TRBV19 and TRBJ2-5; the match to TRBD2 covers 12 bases. CDR3 amino acids: CASSVRTSGIETQYF. The DNA for the CDR3 is TGTGCCAGTAGTGTGAGGACTAGCGGGATCGAGACCCAGTACTTC.